This T cell receptor beta chain appears in the sequencing data of a study of cytotoxic CD8 clonotypes in ibrutinib-treated CLL. Findings of the study overall: Baseline clonality was higher than in age-matched healthy donors and moved in step with circulating CD8+ T-cell counts.

This CDR3 is 15 amino acids long. CDR1 is SGHTA, CDR2 FQGTGA, per germline. V lost 5 bases and J lost 1; bases outside the gene matches: 5. A word on this clone: Its antigen is not identified.

Sequencing sought depths of 1 in 200,000 to 1 in 1 million T cells. Some clones are missing from TCRdb's copy, which holds only in-frame ones; the method was immunoSEQ multiplex PCR. The sample lists just over 200,000 clones, just under 80% occurring once. This sample comprised PBMCs, obtained after 12 months of ibrutinib treatment. The chain couples TRBV7-3 to TRBJ1-2; 9 bases fit TRBD1. The receptor was isolated from a human donor with chronic lymphocytic leukemia. DNA for the CDR3: TGTGCCAGCAGCGAAGGGACAGGGCTTAACTATGGCTACACCTTC. Residues: CASSEGTGLNYGYTF.